This T cell receptor beta chain was obtained from a study of identical twins. CDR1 and CDR2 (germline): LGHDT, YNNKEL (reference sequence). This CDR3 comprises 13 residues. This clonotype came up once. A junction end diverges from the germline sequence, so it may reflect a read error. TCRdb recomputed calls from the 5' RACE reads with MiXCR, one row per CDR3 protein. The sample has approximately 890,000 distinct CDR3 sequences; roughly an eighth are singletons. These sequences were also reported in another study, on yellow fever vaccine responses in identical twins.

Sample: PBMCs. The sequence derives from a woman between 18 and 30 years old in good health. V is TRBV3-1 and J is TRBJ2-4; D possibly corresponds to TRBD2 (5 bases). The CDR3 nucleotides read TGTGCCAGCATCCAAAATTGGAGGAACATTCAGTACTTC. Protein: CASIQNWRNIQYF. The whole variable domain, filled in from reference TRBV3-1 and TRBJ2-4, reads DTAVSQTPKYLVTQMGNDKSIKCEQNLGHDTMYWYKQDSKKFLKIMFSYNNKELIINETVPNRFSPKSPDKAHLNLHINSLELGDSAVYFCASIQNWRNIQYFGAGTRLSVL.